This T cell receptor (beta chain) was obtained from a study of CD8+CD57+ T cells in acquired aplastic anemia. The sample holds many counts of this clonotype. Looked up from germline, CDR1 is GTSNPN and CDR2 is SVGIG (reference sequence). V gave up 4 bases and J gave up 1 base, with 8 bases separating them. This CDR3 has 12 amino acids. Profiling that covered TCR beta VDJ and CDR3 relied on genomic DNA as its template. TCRdb redid the calling of the reads with MiXCR, one entry per CDR3 protein. The sample has some 45,000 distinct CDR3 sequences; roughly 65% are singletons. The TCR originated in a human donor in good health, serving as a control. The chain links TRBV30 to TRBJ2-7; D gene unclear. Input material: sorted CD4+, CD8+, or CD8+CD57+ T cells (not recorded which) from PBMCs. DNA for the CDR3: TGTGCCTGGAAGAGGAGATCCTACGAGCAGTACTTC. This codes for CAWKRRSYEQYF. Supplemented by reference TRBV30 and TRBJ2-7, the full variable domain reads SQTIHQWPATLVQPVGSPLSLECTVEGTSNPNLYWYRQAAGRGLQLLFYSVGIGQISSEVPQNLSASRPQDRQFILSSKKLLLSDSGFYLCAWKRRSYEQYFGPGTRLTVT.